The 17 T cell receptor beta chains in this list originate from one sample, sequenced in a study of T cell clonality in common variable immunodeficiency. Using immunoSEQ multiplex PCR, the repertoire was profiled, and TCRdb retains in-frame clones only, with some absent. The specimen gives approximately 28,000 clones without singletons; the ten biggest hold around 3.3%. Study results and limitations: Reportedly, TCR beta sequences from common variable immunodeficiency showed fewer deletions and N-nucleotide insertions.

These receptors' antigens are unknown. The specimen was peripheral blood mononuclear cells. These receptors were taken from a human donor with common variable immunodeficiency.

The table lists this clone with many counts. The CDR3 is cut off 3 residues early in the read; its end comes from the germline J gene. The gene calls are TRBV18 and TRBJ2-3; D is uncertain. The CDR3 length is 11 residues. In germline, CDR1 is KGHSH, CDR2 LQKENI. The V gene lost 8 bases and the J gene lost 2 bases, with 5 bases spanning the gap. CDR3 DNA (partial): TGTGCCAGCGCCTACACAGATACG. Amino acids: CASAYTDT. The CDR3 as a whole reads CASAYTDTQYF. Based on the CDR3 plus reference TRBV18 and TRBJ2-3, the full variable domain is NAGVMQNPRHLVRRRGQEARLRCSPMKGHSHVYWYRQLPEEGLKFMVYLQKENIIDESGMPKERFSAEFPKEGPSILRIQQVVRGDSAAYFCASAYTDTQYFGPGTRLTVL.

Relative to its sample, this clone is medium-sized (0.01 to 0.1%). The read ends 3 residues shy of where the CDR3 ends; the end is completed using the germline J gene. This chain connects TRBV14 to TRBJ2-3; D gene uncertain. Germline V lookup: CDR1 SGHDN, CDR2 FVKESK. The CDR3 spans 14 residues. The CDR3 protein is CASSQDGSVDAQYF. The sequenced part of the CDR3 DNA is TGTGCCAGCAGCCAAGACGGGTCGGTTGACGCG.

This clone was counted many times. Sequencing ends 3 residues short of the CDR3 end; the germline J gene provides the rest. The V call is TRBV20-1, the J call TRBJ1-4; D unclear. Germline V gene lookup returns CDR1 DFQATT and CDR2 SNEGSKA (reference sequence). This CDR3 has 13 residues. The ends were cut back, 3 bases at V and 7 bases at J, with 12 bases in the middle. CDR3 region: CSASRAGGEKLFF. Incomplete CDR3 DNA: TGCAGTGCTAGCCGAGCAGGAGGTGAAAAA.

Many counts were recorded for this clone. The DNA ends 3 residues before the CDR3 does, and the rest of the CDR3 is filled in from the germline J gene. V is TRBV20-1 and J is TRBJ2-1; a possible D gene is TRBD2 (6 bases). Looked up from germline, CDR1 is DFQATT and CDR2 is SNEGSKA (reference sequence). CDR3 size: 12 residues. Between the trimmed V and J ends, which lost 5 bases and 6 bases, there was a span of 11 bases. The DNA read from the CDR3 is TGCAGTGCTGGCGGGGTGCTCAATGAG. This codes for CSAGGVLNE. From start to end, the CDR3 is CSAGGVLNEQFF.

About this clone: The read ends 3 residues before the CDR3 terminus; that terminus is restored from the germline J gene. The chain joins TRBV19 to TRBJ2-7; 9 bases are a match to TRBD2. Germline CDR1 is LNHDA and CDR2 is SQIVND (reference sequence). The CDR3 extends over 14 amino acids. V lost 6 bases, J lost 1 base, and 4 bases stayed unmatched. This CDR3 is CASSGLARSYEQYF. The DNA read from the CDR3 is TGTGCCAGTAGCGGACTAGCGAGATCCTACGAG.

This clone was observed a handful of times. From the germline J gene comes the end of the CDR3, since the read stops 3 residues before it. The genes are TRBV11-3 and TRBJ2-7; possible D gene TRBD2, 5 bases. Germline-derived CDR1 and CDR2 are SGHNT and YENEEA. There are 14 residues in the CDR3. The V gene lost 5 bases and the J gene lost 2 bases, with 13 bases spanning the gap. The sequenced CDR3 bases are TGTGCCAGCAGCCAATCTAGCATTGCCTACGAG. Protein sequence: CASSQSSIAYE. From start to end, the CDR3 is CASSQSSIAYEQYF.

This clone was seen more than once but under ten times. CDR3 DNA (partial): TGTGCCAGCAGCTATCCCGGGACAGGGGATTTTGAG. This codes for CASSYPGTGDFE. The whole CDR3 reads CASSYPGTGDFEQFF. The chain recombines TRBV7-9 with TRBJ2-1; 10 nucleotides agree with TRBD1. With the read ending 3 residues before the CDR3 end, the germline J gene is used to fill in that end. This CDR3 is 15 amino acids long. CDR1 and CDR2 from the germline V gene are SEHNR and FQNEAQ (reference sequence). V lost 4 bases to trimming and J lost 9 bases; unmatched junction nucleotides: 9.

In its sample, this clone was seen many times. The read terminates 3 residues ahead of where the CDR3 ends, so the germline J gene completes it. The V gene is TRBV10-3, the J gene TRBJ2-7; TRBD1 might be the D (5 bases). The CDR3 loop spans 13 amino acids. The germline gives CDR1 ENHRY, CDR2 SYGVKD. The V end lost 4 bases, the J end lost 3 bases, and 10 bases lay between the germline ends. The CDR3 bases that were read are TGTGCCATCAGTGGGGGCGGAAACTACGAG. Translated, it gives CAISGGGNYE. The CDR3 reads in full as CAISGGGNYEQYF.

Notes on this clone: The read gets to within 3 residues of the CDR3 end, and the germline J gene fills in the rest. The chain employs TRBV20-1 and TRBJ2-7, with TRBD2 matching 11 bases. From germline, CDR1 is DFQATT and CDR2 SNEGSKA (reference sequence). V gave up 0 bases and J gave up 2 bases; unmatched junction bases: 3. The CDR3 covers 15 residues. The CDR3 sequence is CSARELAGDPYEQYF. The sequenced CDR3 bases are TGCAGTGCTAGAGAACTAGCGGGGGACCCCTACGAG.

The CDR3 bases that were read are TGTGCCAGCTCACTTGCAGCCGGGACTAGCGGGAGTACCGGGGAG. This sequence encodes CASSLAAGTSGSTGE. Given in full, the CDR3 is CASSLAAGTSGSTGELFF. This chain uses TRBV18 with TRBJ2-2; TRBD2 matches at 14 bases. The CDR3 end lies 3 residues beyond the end of the read and is filled in from the germline J gene. CDR1 and CDR2 (germline): KGHSH, LQKENI. The CDR3 sequence is 18 residues long. V trimming: 4 bases; J trimming: 5 bases; junction bases outside the gene matches: 9.

This clone showed up just a few times. Partial CDR3 DNA: TGCAGTGCTCCCGGGACAGGGAGCGGACCCTACGAG. Translating it yields CSAPGTGSGPYE. The complete CDR3 reads CSAPGTGSGPYEQYF. The chain couples TRBV20-1 to TRBJ2-7; TRBD1 agrees at 9 bases. The CDR3 end is not reached by the read, which stops 3 residues before it; the germline J gene fills it in. The J segment lost 2 bases and the V segment lost 5 bases, leaving 10 bases of the junction unmatched. Germline assignment: CDR1 DFQATT and CDR2 SNEGSKA (reference sequence). The CDR3 sequence is 15 residues long.

This clone was observed at least ten times. The read comes to an end 3 residues before the CDR3 does, leaving the germline J gene to fill in the end. The chain joins TRBV5-1 to TRBJ2-1, with TRBD2 matching over 7 bases. Germline loops: CDR1 SGHRS, CDR2 YFSETQ. The length of the CDR3 is 16 residues. After removal of 3 bases from V and 5 bases from J, the junction contained 11 bases not matched to a gene. CDR3 bases read: TGCGCCAGCAGCTCTTCAACTAGCGTCGCGCACAATGAG. Translated, it gives CASSSSTSVAHNE. The whole CDR3 protein reads CASSSSTSVAHNEQFF.

This clone has a count of ten or more. The observed sequence ends 3 residues before the CDR3 terminus, with the missing tail filled in from the germline J gene. The chain joins TRBV7-3 to TRBJ2-1, with TRBD2 matching 7 bases. Per the germline V gene, CDR1 is SGHTA and CDR2 is FQGTGA. The trim removed 1 base at V and 1 base at J, leaving 4 bases unmatched. This CDR3 is 16 amino acids long. The CDR3 spells CASSLRAGASYNEQFF. The CDR3 DNA, read in part, is TGTGCCAGCAGCTTAAGGGCGGGAGCTTCCTACAATGAG. The entire variable domain, with the rest obtained from reference TRBV7-3 and TRBJ2-1, is as follows: GAGVSQTPSNKVTEKGKYVELRCDPISGHTALYWYRQSLGQGPEFLIYFQGTGAADDSGLPNDRFFAVRPEGSVSTLKIQRTERGDSAVYLCASSLRAGASYNEQFFGPGTRLTVL.

This clone appeared many times. The read comes to an end 3 residues before the CDR3 does, leaving the germline J gene to fill in the end. The chain is built from TRBV23-1 and TRBJ2-3; 16 bases are shared with TRBD2. TRBV23-1 counts as an open reading frame of uncertain function. This CDR3 is built from 16 residues. V lost 4 bases, J lost 7 bases, and 5 bases stayed unmatched. CDR3 DNA (partial): TGCGCCAGCAGTCCAGGGACTAGCGGGAGGGTGAATACG. Encoded protein: CASSPGTSGRVNT. The CDR3 in full is CASSPGTSGRVNTQYF.

This clone was counted at least ten times. With the read ending 3 residues before the CDR3 end, the germline J gene is used to fill in that end. The V gene is TRBV30, the J gene TRBJ1-5, with D unresolved. V lost 0 bases and J 4 bases, leaving 7 bases between the germline ends. In germline, CDR1 is GTSNPN, CDR2 SVGIG (reference sequence). This CDR3 is 13 amino acids long. CDR3 DNA, as far as it was read: TGTGCCTGGAGTGTAGAGGTAAATCAGCCC. Translation gives CAWSVEVNQP. The full CDR3 reads CAWSVEVNQPQHF.

Worth noting for this clone: The read is 3 residues too short to cover the CDR3 end, so that end is filled in from the germline J gene. V usage is TRBV2 and J usage is TRBJ1-5; no reliable D call. Deletions cut 1 base from V and 4 bases from J, with 11 bases between. CDR3 length: 15 amino acids. The germline V gene has CDR1 SNHLY and CDR2 FYNNEI. CDR3 bases read: TGTGCCAGCAGTGAAGGATTGTCACTTAATCAGCCC. Its protein is CASSEGLSLNQP. The entire CDR3 is CASSEGLSLNQPQHF.

This clone has a handful of counts. The read ends 3 residues before the CDR3 terminus; that terminus is restored from the germline J gene. Other DNA sequences of this sample code for an identical CDR3. The chain employs TRBV30 and TRBJ2-7, with 9 nucleotides matching TRBD2. The ends lost 5 bases at V and 4 bases at J; junction bases unmatched: 9. The germline CDR1 and CDR2 sequences are GTSNPN and SVGIG (reference sequence). The CDR3 has 14 residues. The chain's CDR3 is CAWASGAGLYEQYF. Incomplete CDR3 DNA: TGTGCCTGGGCTAGCGGGGCGGGGCTGTACGAG.